The rows below give T cell receptor beta chains drawn from one sample of a study of T cell responses to AZD1222 COVID-19 vaccine. Assay used: immunoSEQ multiplex PCR; TCRdb lists only in-frame clones, some missing. Of some 99,000 clones listed, 70% to 85% are singletons. Sequencing used peripheral blood, obtained 28 days after the second AZD1222 dose. Receptor source: an adult who received the AZD1222 COVID-19 vaccine. CDR3s include the opening cysteine and the closing phenylalanine or tryptophan. Fields, in order: V gene, clone size, CDR3 length, J gene, D gene, CDR3 protein, CDR3 DNA. The D gene is left open where the match is weak. Clone size is given for some rows only: seen once, a few or many times, or a class if the clone is expanded.

V: TRBV2
size: .
length: 12
J: TRBJ1-4
D: .
CDR3: CAIRQNNEKLFF
DNA: TGTGCCATCCGGCAGAATAATGAAAAACTGTTTTTT

V: TRBV7-3
size: .
length: 15
J: TRBJ1-1
D: .
CDR3: CASSLTGNVDTEAFF
DNA: TGTGCCAGCAGCTTAACGGGGAATGTGGACACTGAAGCTTTCTTT

V: TRBV19
size: .
length: 15
J: TRBJ1-5
D: TRBD1
CDR3: CASSNRDRLYQPQHF
DNA: TGTGCCAGTAGTAACCGGGACAGACTATATCAGCCCCAGCATTTT

V: TRBV15
size: .
length: 15
J: TRBJ1-1
D: .
CDR3: CATSRGQFMNTEAFF
DNA: TGTGCCACCAGCAGAGGGCAGTTTATGAACACTGAAGCTTTCTTT

V: TRBV6-5
size: .
length: 14
J: TRBJ1-1
D: .
CDR3: CASSPVVGNTEAFF
DNA: TGTGCCAGCAGCCCCGTCGTAGGGAACACTGAAGCTTTCTTT

V: TRBV5-5
size: .
length: 14
J: TRBJ1-1
D: .
CDR3: CASSLAGRNTEAFF
DNA: TGTGCCAGCAGCTTGGCGGGCCGGAACACTGAAGCTTTCTTT

V: TRBV11-2
size: .
length: 12
J: TRBJ1-2
D: .
CDR3: CASRGLNYGYTF
DNA: TGTGCCAGCAGAGGTCTAAACTATGGCTACACCTTC

V: TRBV5-1
size: .
length: 16
J: TRBJ1-2
D: .
CDR3: CASSRSILEGSYGYTF
DNA: TGCGCCAGCAGCCGAAGCATCCTAGAGGGGTCTTATGGCTACACCTTC

V: TRBV6-1
size: few
length: 14
J: TRBJ2-3
D: .
CDR3: CASSEGRGADTQYF
DNA: TGTGCCAGCAGTGAAGGAAGAGGGGCAGATACGCAGTATTTT

V: TRBV27
size: .
length: 14
J: TRBJ2-7
D: .
CDR3: CASSPGRGIGEQYF
DNA: TGTGCCAGCTCCCCGGGCAGGGGTATAGGCGAGCAGTACTTC

V: TRBV19
size: .
length: 17
J: TRBJ1-5
D: TRBD1
CDR3: CASRTAQGVDSNQPQHF
DNA: TGTGCCAGTAGGACTGCACAGGGGGTCGATAGCAATCAGCCCCAGCATTTT

V: TRBV3-1/TRBV3-2
size: .
length: 15
J: TRBJ1-2
D: .
CDR3: CASSQGGGRVGGYTF
DNA: TGTGCCAGCAGCCAAGGTGGGGGCAGGGTCGGTGGCTACACCTTC

V: TRBV5-1
size: few
length: 13
J: TRBJ1-3
D: .
CDR3: CASSGDNGNTIYF
DNA: TGCGCCAGCAGCGGGGATAATGGAAACACCATATATTTT

V: TRBV29-1
size: .
length: 14
J: TRBJ1-5
D: TRBD1
CDR3: CSVGQGSGNQPQHF
DNA: TGCAGCGTTGGACAGGGGTCAGGCAATCAGCCCCAGCATTTT

V: TRBV11-3
size: .
length: 12
J: TRBJ2-2
D: .
CDR3: CASSLEGGGLFF
DNA: TGTGCCAGCAGCTTGGAGGGGGGTGGGCTGTTTTTT

V: TRBV7-8
size: .
length: 14
J: TRBJ1-3
D: .
CDR3: CASSRLSSGNTIYF
DNA: TGTGCCAGCAGCCGATTGAGTTCTGGAAACACCATATATTTT

V: TRBV29-1
size: .
length: 12
J: TRBJ2-7
D: TRBD1
CDR3: CSAGQALREQYF
DNA: TGCAGCGCGGGACAGGCATTAAGGGAGCAGTACTTC

V: TRBV29-1
size: .
length: 15
J: TRBJ1-1
D: .
CDR3: CSVQRTDSPNTEAFF
DNA: TGCAGCGTACAAAGGACCGATAGTCCGAACACTGAAGCTTTCTTT

V: TRBV12-3/TRBV12-4
size: .
length: 13
J: TRBJ1-1
D: .
CDR3: CASTPTGRSEAFF
DNA: TGTGCCAGCACCCCGACAGGTCGATCTGAAGCTTTCTTT

V: TRBV11-3
size: .
length: 12
J: TRBJ1-4
D: .
CDR3: CASSLGTGRLFF
DNA: TGTGCCAGCAGCTTGGGAACAGGTCGACTGTTTTTT

V: TRBV30
size: once
length: 15
J: TRBJ1-1
D: .
CDR3: CAWSVFGRTNTEAFF
DNA: TGTGCCTGGAGCGTGTTCGGGAGAACTAACACTGAAGCTTTCTTT